The rows below give T cell receptor beta chains drawn from one sample of a study of shared clonotypes between healthy human individuals. Using immunoSEQ multiplex PCR, the repertoire was profiled, and TCRdb retains in-frame clones only, with some absent. The sample lists over a million clones, roughly 96% seen once, with 0.95% to 1.5% in the top ten. The sequenced sample consisted of naive CD4+ T cells sorted from blood. Source of these receptors: a man aged 25-40 years in good health. Each CDR3 is given with its conserved first and last residue. The D gene is left open where the match is weak.

v_gene,j_gene,d_gene,CDR3nt,CDR3aa
TRBV10-3,TRBJ2-7,-,TGTGCCATCAGTCCCGGTGGCTACGAGCAGTACTTC,CAISPGGYEQYF
TRBV29-1,TRBJ2-5,-,TGCAGCGCAATAAGACAGTACCAAGAGACCCAGTACTTC,CSAIRQYQETQYF
TRBV19,TRBJ2-7,TRBD1,TGTGCCAGTACCAATGGGGTAAGACAGGGTGGATCCTACGAGCAGTACTTC,CASTNGVRQGGSYEQYF
TRBV6-1,TRBJ2-2,TRBD2,TGTGCCAGCAGTGAACCCCCAGCGGGAGTCCCCGGGGAGCTGTTTTTT,CASSEPPAGVPGELFF
TRBV28,TRBJ2-7,-,TGTGCCAGCAGTTTAATCGGCGGAATGGACGAGCAGTACTTC,CASSLIGGMDEQYF
TRBV5-1,TRBJ2-1,-,TGCGCCAGCAGCGCCCGGACAGTCAATGAGCAGTTCTTC,CASSARTVNEQFF
TRBV27,TRBJ2-1,TRBD1,TGTGCCAGCAGGAAACCTCGGACAGGGCGGCGCAATGAGCAGTTCTTC,CASRKPRTGRRNEQFF
TRBV19,TRBJ2-7,TRBD1,TGTGCCAGTAGCCTGGGACAGAATTACGAGCAGTACTTC,CASSLGQNYEQYF
TRBV27,TRBJ2-7,TRBD2,TGTGCCAGCAGTTTATCCCGGGGAGGGTACGAGCAGTACTTC,CASSLSRGGYEQYF
TRBV10-3,TRBJ2-2,TRBD1,TGTGCCATCAGTGATCTGACAGGGGGCGGCCGAGGCAGGGAGCTGTTTTTT,CAISDLTGGGRGRELFF
TRBV5-5,TRBJ1-5,-,TGTGCCAGCAGCTTGAGTACAGTCAATCAGCCCCAGCATTTT,CASSLSTVNQPQHF
TRBV6-5,TRBJ2-5,TRBD2,TGTGCCAGCAGTTACGCCATTACGGGGGGGCGAGAGACCCAGTACTTC,CASSYAITGGRETQYF
TRBV25-1,TRBJ1-1,-,TGTGCCAGCGGGGTGAACACTGAAGCTTTCTTT,CASGVNTEAFF
TRBV7-2,TRBJ2-5,TRBD2,TGTGCCAGCAGCTCCGACCACTTACTAGCGGGAGGGGTTGGGGAGACCCAGTACTTC,CASSSDHLLAGGVGETQYF
TRBV11-2,TRBJ2-3,-,TGTGCCAGCAGCTTAGATTTAGGGAAAAACACAGATACGCAGTATTTT,CASSLDLGKNTDTQYF
TRBV11-2,TRBJ1-4,-,TGTGCCAGCAGCTTAGTGGGAAAGACAGGTCTGACTAATGAAAAACTGTTTTTT,CASSLVGKTGLTNEKLFF
TRBV10-2,TRBJ2-5,TRBD2,TGCGCCAGCAGGCGGGAGCGACCCTGGACCCAGTACTTC,CASRRERPWTQYF
TRBV5-4,TRBJ1-5,-,TGTGCCAGCAGCCTCGGGGGTGTCGGGGGCAATCAGCCCCAGCATTTT,CASSLGGVGGNQPQHF